The T cell receptor beta chain under discussion was sequenced for a study of CD8 T cells in ankylosing spondylitis (dated by TCRdb to 2016 to 2017). Regarding the research as a whole: The study profiled T cell receptor beta repertoires in healthy donors and ankylosing spondylitis patients to find disease-linked TCR variants. The full study cohort comprised around 23 ankylosing spondylitis patients and 85 to 120 healthy donors. Samples of peripheral blood were taken, and for ankylosing spondylitis patients, synovial fluid was collected as well. The study at large found these results: Some TCR beta motif variants had previously been reported in synovial fluid and blood of reactive arthritis patients, which suggested common disease-initiation mechanisms. In peripheral blood, the disease-linked clones were found at relatively low frequencies and had a CD8+ phenotype. Significant enrichment of the disease-linked clones was reported in matched synovial fluid samples from ankylosing spondylitis patients. A TCR beta motif made up of several highly homologous amino acid variants appeared to be characteristic of blood from ankylosing spondylitis patients.

There are many counts of this clonotype. This clone's antigen is unknown. No much larger clone is present one base from it, and per-base qualities are unavailable. Its CDR3 holds 12 amino acids, cysteine through phenylalanine. The sequence is cut down to CDR3 DNA, 36 bases in frame from base 1. From a lookup of the germline V gene, CDR1 and CDR2 are ENHRY and SYGVKD. The V end loses 7 bases and the J end loses 1 base, and a stretch of 7 bases separates them. For sequencing, an Illumina HiSeq 2500 was employed. Quantitative 5'-RACE with molecular barcodes was used to prepare TCR beta libraries. As for the original processing: A new computational method, built on a probabilistic model of VDJ rearrangement, was used to identify disease-linked TCR variants. In-frame beta chains were kept once TCRdb had trimmed the public reads at Q25 with fastp and called clones with MiXCR. For every CDR3 protein sequence, its rows merge into one entry that carries the most common genes and DNA. TCRdb's processing, not the authors' own work, is the source of the V and J calls. This sample has around 490,000 distinct CDR3 sequences in its table, and about 5% of those were observed once. The ten largest clones represent around 3.5% of the sample.

Sequencing was carried out using blood, either unsorted or a sorted T cell fraction (not recorded which). The chain couples TRBV10-3 to TRBJ1-1, with the D gene call left open. The receptor was isolated from a male donor with ankylosing spondylitis. The sequenced DNA: TGTGCCATCACCCCCGGGAACACTGAAGCTTTCTTT. This gives the protein CAITPGNTEAFF.